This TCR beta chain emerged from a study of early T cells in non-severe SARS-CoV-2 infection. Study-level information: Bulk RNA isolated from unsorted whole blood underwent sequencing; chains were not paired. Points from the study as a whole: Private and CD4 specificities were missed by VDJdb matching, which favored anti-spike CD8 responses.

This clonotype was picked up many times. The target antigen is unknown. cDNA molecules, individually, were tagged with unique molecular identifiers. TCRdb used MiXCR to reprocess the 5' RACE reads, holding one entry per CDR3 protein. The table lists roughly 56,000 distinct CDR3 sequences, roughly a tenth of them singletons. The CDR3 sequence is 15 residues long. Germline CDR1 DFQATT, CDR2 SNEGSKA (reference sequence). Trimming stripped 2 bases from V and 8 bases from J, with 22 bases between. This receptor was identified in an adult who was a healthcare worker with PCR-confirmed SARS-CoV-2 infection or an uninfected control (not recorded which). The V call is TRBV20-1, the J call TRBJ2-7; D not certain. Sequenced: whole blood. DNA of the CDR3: TGCAGTGCTAGACTACGATCCATTTATGGGGTGAAGCAGTACTTC. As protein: CSARLRSIYGVKQYF.